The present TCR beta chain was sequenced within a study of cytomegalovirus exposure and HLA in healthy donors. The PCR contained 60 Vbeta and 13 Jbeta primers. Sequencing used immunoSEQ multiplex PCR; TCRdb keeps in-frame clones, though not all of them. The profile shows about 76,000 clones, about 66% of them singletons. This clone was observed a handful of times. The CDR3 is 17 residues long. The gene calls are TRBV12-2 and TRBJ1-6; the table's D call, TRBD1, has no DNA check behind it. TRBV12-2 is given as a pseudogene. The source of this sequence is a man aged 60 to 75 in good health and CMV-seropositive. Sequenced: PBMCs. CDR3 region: CASRLVPGQGDNSPLHF. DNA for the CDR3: TGTGCAAGTCGCTTAGTCCCGGGACAGGGAGATAATTCACCCCTCCACTTT.